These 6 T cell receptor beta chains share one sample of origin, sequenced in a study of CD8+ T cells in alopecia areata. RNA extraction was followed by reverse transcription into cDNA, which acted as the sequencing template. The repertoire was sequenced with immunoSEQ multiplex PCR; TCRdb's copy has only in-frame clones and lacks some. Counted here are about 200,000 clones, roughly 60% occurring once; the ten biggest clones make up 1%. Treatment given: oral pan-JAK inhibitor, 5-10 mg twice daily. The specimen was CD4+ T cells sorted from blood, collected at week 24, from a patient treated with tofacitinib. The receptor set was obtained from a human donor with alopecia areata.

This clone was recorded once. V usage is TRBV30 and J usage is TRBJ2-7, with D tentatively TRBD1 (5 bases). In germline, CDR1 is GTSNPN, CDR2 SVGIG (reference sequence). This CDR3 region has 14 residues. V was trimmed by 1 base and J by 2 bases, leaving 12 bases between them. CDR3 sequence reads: CAWSGTLTTYEQYF. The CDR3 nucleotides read TGTGCCTGGAGTGGGACACTTACTACCTACGAGCAGTACTTC.

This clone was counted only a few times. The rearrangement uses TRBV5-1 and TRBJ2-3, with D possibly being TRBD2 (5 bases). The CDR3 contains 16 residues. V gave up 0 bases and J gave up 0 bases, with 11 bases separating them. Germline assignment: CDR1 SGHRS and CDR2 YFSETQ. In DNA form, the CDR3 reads TGCGCCAGCAGCTTGGCGCCAGCGGACAGCACAGATACGCAGTATTTT. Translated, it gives CASSLAPADSTDTQYF.

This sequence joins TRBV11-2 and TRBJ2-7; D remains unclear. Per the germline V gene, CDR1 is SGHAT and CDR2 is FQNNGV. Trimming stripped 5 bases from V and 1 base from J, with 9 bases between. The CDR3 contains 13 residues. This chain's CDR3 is CASSTIESYEQYF. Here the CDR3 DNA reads TGTGCCAGCAGCACTATAGAGTCCTACGAGCAGTACTTC. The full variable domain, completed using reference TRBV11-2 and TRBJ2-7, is EAGVAQSPRYKIIEKRQSVAFWCNPISGHATLYWYQQILGQGPKLLIQFQNNGVVDDSQLPKDRFSAERLKGVDSTLKIQPAKLEDSAVYLCASSTIESYEQYFGPGTRLTVT.

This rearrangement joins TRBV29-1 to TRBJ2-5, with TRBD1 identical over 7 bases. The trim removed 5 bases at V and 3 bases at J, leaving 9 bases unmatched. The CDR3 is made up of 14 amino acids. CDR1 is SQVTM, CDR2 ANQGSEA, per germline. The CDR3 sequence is CSVQGGSGEETQYF. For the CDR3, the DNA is TGCAGCGTTCAAGGGGGCTCTGGAGAAGAGACCCAGTACTTC.

CDR3: CASSELRRSEKLFF. The CDR3, as DNA: TGTGCCAGCAGTGAACTAAGGAGGAGTGAAAAACTGTTTTTT. V gene TRBV2 combines with J gene TRBJ1-4; D gene unclear. The germline V and J ends were trimmed by 2 bases and 7 bases, with 11 bases remaining between them. This CDR3 has 14 residues. Germline lookup yields CDR1 SNHLY and CDR2 FYNNEI.

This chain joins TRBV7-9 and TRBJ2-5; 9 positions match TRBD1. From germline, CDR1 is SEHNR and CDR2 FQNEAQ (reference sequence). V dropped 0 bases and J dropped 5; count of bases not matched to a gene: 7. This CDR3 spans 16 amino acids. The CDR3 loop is CASSLAPGQGLETQYF. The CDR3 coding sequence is TGTGCCAGCAGCTTAGCGCCGGGACAGGGTTTGGAGACCCAGTACTTC.